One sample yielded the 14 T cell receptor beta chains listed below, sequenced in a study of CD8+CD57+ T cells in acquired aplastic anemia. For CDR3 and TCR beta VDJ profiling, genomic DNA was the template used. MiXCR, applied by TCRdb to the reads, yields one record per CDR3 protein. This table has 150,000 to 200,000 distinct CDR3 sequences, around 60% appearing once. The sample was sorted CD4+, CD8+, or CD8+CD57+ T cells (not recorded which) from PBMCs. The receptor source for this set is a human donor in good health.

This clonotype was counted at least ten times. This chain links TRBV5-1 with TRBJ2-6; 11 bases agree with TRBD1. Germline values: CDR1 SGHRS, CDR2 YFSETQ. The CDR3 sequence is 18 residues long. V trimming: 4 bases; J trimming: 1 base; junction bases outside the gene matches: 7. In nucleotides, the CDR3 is TGCGCCAGCAGCGCCGGGACAGGGGGGTTTTCTGGGGCCAACGTCCTGACTTTC. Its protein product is CASSAGTGGFSGANVLTF.

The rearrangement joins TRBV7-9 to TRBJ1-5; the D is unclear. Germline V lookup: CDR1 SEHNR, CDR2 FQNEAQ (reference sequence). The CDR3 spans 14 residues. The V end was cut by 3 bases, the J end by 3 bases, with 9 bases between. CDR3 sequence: CASSFGQVNQPQHF. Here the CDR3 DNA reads TGTGCCAGCAGCTTTGGCCAGGTCAATCAGCCCCAGCATTTT. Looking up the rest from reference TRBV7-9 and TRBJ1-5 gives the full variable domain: DTGVSQNPRHKITKRGQNVTFRCDPISEHNRLYWYRQTLGQGPEFLTYFQNEAQLEKSRLLSDRFSAERPKGSFSTLEIQRTEQGDSAMYLCASSFGQVNQPQHFGDGTRLSIL.

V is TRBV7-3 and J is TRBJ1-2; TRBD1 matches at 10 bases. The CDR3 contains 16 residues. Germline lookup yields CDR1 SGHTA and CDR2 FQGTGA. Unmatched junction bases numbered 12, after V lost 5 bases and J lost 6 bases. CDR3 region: CASSTTDDRGHDGYTF. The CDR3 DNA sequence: TGTGCCAGCAGCACCACCGACGACAGGGGGCATGATGGCTACACCTTC.

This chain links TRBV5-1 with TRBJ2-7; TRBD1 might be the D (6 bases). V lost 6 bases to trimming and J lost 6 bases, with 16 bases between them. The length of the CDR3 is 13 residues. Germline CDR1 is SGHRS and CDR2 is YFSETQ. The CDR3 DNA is TGCGCCAGCACCCAGGGACAAGGGGCCGAGCAGTACTTC. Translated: CASTQGQGAEQYF.

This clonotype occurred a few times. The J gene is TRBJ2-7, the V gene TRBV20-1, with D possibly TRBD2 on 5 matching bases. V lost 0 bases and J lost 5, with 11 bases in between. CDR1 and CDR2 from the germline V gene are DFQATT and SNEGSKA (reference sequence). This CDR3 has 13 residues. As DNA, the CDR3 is TGCAGTGCTAGAGATGGGAGCATGAACGAGCAGTACTTC. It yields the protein CSARDGSMNEQYF.

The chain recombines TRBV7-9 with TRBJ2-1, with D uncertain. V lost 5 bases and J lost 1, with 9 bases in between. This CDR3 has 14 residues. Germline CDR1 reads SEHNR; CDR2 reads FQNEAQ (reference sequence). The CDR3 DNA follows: TGTGCCAGCAGCGGAATGAGGTCCTACAATGAGCAGTTCTTC. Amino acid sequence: CASSGMRSYNEQFF.

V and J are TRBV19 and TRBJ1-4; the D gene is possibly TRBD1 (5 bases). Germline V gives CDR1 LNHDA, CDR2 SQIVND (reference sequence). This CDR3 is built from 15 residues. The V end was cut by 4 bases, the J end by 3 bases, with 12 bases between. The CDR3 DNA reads TGTGCCAGTAGTACAGTGGGGCAGGCTAATGAAAAACTGTTTTTT. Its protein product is CASSTVGQANEKLFF.

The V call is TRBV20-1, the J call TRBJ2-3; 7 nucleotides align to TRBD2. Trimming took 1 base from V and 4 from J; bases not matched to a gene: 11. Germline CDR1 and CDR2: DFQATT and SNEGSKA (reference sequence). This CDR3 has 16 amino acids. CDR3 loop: CSARGPIRGGSDTQYF. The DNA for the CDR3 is TGCAGTGCTAGAGGTCCGATTAGGGGAGGGTCAGATACGCAGTATTTT.

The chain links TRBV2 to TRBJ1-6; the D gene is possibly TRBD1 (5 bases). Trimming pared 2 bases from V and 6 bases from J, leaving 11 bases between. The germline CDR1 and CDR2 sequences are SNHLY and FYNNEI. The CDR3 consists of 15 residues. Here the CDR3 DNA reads TGTGCCAGCAGTGAATGGCAGGGAGGTAATTCACCCCTCCACTTT. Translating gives CASSEWQGGNSPLHF.

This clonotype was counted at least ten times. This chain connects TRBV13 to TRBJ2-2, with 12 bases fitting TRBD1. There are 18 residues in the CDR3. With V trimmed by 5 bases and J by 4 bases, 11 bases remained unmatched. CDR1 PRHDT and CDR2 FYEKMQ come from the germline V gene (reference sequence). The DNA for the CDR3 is TGTGCCAGCAGCCCCTCCGGGACAGGGGGCTTGAGCACCGGGGAGCTGTTTTTT. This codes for CASSPSGTGGLSTGELFF. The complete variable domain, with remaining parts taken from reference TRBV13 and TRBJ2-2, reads AAGVIQSPRHLIKEKRETATLKCYPIPRHDTVYWYQQGPGQDPQFLISFYEKMQSDKGSIPDRFSAQQFSDYHSELNMSSLELGDSALYFCASSPSGTGGLSTGELFFGEGSRLTVL.

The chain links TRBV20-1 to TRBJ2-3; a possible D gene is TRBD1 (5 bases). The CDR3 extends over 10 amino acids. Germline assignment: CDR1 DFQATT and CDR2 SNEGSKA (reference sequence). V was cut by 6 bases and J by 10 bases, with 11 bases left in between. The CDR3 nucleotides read TGCAGTGCGGGGCCCTCGGCGCAGTATTTT. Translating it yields CSAGPSAQYF.

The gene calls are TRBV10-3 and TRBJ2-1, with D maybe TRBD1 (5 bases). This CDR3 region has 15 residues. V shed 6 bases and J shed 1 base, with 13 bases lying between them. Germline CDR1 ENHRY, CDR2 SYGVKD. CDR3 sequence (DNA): TGTGCCATCAGGCTCCAGGGCCAATCCTACAATGAGCAGTTCTTC. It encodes CAIRLQGQSYNEQFF.

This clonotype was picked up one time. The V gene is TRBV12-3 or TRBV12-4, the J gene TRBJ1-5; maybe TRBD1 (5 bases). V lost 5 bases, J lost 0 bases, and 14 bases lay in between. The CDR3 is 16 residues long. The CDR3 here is CASSTRTTHSNQPQHF. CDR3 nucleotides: TGTGCCAGCAGTACCAGGACAACCCATAGCAATCAGCCCCAGCATTTT.

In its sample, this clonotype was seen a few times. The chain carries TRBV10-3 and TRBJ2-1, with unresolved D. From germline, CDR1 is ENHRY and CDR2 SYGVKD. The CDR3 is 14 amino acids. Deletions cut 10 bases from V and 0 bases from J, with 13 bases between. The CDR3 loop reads CATQIGDSYNEQFF. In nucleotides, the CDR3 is TGTGCCACCCAAATAGGAGACTCCTACAATGAGCAGTTCTTC.